The present T cell receptor beta chain was sequenced within a study of cytomegalovirus exposure and HLA in healthy donors. With 60 Vbeta and 13 Jbeta primers, the PCR was carried out. The table came from immunoSEQ multiplex PCR; TCRdb's copy has only in-frame clones and leaves some out. This table holds 150,000 to 200,000 clones, roughly four fifths found once. Study-level findings and limits: Some V segments could not be told apart, so they were left out, TRBV6-2 and TRBV6-3 among them. In a later analysis, a missense DCLRE1C variant was linked to TCR beta V- and J-gene trimming. Researchers catalogued approximately 170 TCR beta chains as cytomegalovirus-associated. Per a later analysis, HLA-associated TCR beta chains showed more clonal expansion than other, equally common TCR beta chains.

This CDR3 region has 14 residues. Germline CDR1 is SGHVS and CDR2 is FQNEAQ. J gave up 8 bases and V 0 bases, and 6 bases lay outside the gene matches. Comment on this clone: Antigen specificity is unknown.

The TCR was taken from a man aged 45 to 65 in good health and CMV-seropositive. The J gene is TRBJ1-2, the V gene TRBV7-8, with 7 bases identical to TRBD1. Source material: PBMCs. CDR3 in amino acids: CASSLARQGGGYTF. The CDR3 DNA is TGTGCCAGCAGCTTAGCCCGGCAGGGGGGAGGCTACACCTTC.